Only a few counts were recorded for the clone carrying this TCR beta chain. Its antigen remains unidentified. V was cut by 2 bases and J by 2 bases, with 13 bases left in between. The germline V gene has CDR1 SGHTA and CDR2 FQGNSA. The CDR3 totals 16 residues. Original methodology: Filtering of immunoSEQ junctional sequences could not match full-length read filtering. The method was immunoSEQ multiplex PCR; TCRdb's version includes in-frame clones alone and lacks a portion of them. The D gene and trimming were derived from the DNA, and the V and J assignments and clone size from that table. The sample shows 950,000 to 1,100,000 clones, about 74% of them seen only once. Naive CD4+ cells were CD45RA-selected; the remaining cells were memory. The data stem from a study of shared clonotypes between healthy human individuals. Study details: The study enrolled a couple of women and a few men aged 18 to 49. Study findings and constraints: Clonotype sharing among donors, it was expected, would be affected by sequencing depth.

Source material: memory CD4+ T cells sorted from blood. Subset given: CD45RA-negative fraction. The chain couples TRBV7-2 to TRBJ2-1; D is unclear. The source is a man aged 18 to 29 in good health. The CDR3 region has the DNA TGTGCCAGCAGCTTACTTCTTTTTCAAACCTACAATGAGCAGTTCTTC. It codes for CASSLLLFQTYNEQFF. Complete variable domain (other parts from reference TRBV7-2 and TRBJ2-1): GAGVSQSPSNKVTEKGKDVELRCDPISGHTALYWYRQSLGQGLEFLIYFQGNSAPDKSGLPSDRFSAERTGGSVSTLTIQRTQQEDSAVYLCASSLLLFQTYNEQFFGPGTRLTVL.